This T cell receptor beta chain was profiled in a study of shared clonotypes between healthy human individuals. Across the study: A donor's plate count was three for CD4 naive and three for CD4 memory; CD8 naive had two and CD8 memory one. Whole-study results and caveats: Memory subsets generally showed smaller estimated richness than naive subsets did. Genetic and exposure-history diversity was limited by the small donor number. Non-shared clonotypes showed lower generation probabilities than clonotypes common to all four donors.

Details on this clone: The antigen remains unidentified.

The protocol was immunoSEQ multiplex PCR, while the TCRdb copy is restricted to in-frame clones and leaves out a portion. The sample records 2 million or so clones, around 96% being singletons. The naive CD8 population came from CD45RO-negative cells selected for CCR7, without terminally differentiated effector memory CD45RA+ cells. The CDR3 totals 16 residues. Per the germline V gene, CDR1 is MNHNY and CDR2 is SVGAGI (reference sequence). Trimming took off 1 base at V and 6 bases at J, with 18 bases between the two ends. V gene TRBV6-6 combines with J gene TRBJ1-2; possibly TRBD1 for D (5 bases). Sequencing was performed on naive CD8+ T cells sorted from blood. The source of this sequence is a man aged 18 to 29 in good health. CDR3 in DNA: TGTGCCAGCAGTTACTTACCGGGACCCCAATATGATGGCTACACCTTC. This translates into CASSYLPGPQYDGYTF.